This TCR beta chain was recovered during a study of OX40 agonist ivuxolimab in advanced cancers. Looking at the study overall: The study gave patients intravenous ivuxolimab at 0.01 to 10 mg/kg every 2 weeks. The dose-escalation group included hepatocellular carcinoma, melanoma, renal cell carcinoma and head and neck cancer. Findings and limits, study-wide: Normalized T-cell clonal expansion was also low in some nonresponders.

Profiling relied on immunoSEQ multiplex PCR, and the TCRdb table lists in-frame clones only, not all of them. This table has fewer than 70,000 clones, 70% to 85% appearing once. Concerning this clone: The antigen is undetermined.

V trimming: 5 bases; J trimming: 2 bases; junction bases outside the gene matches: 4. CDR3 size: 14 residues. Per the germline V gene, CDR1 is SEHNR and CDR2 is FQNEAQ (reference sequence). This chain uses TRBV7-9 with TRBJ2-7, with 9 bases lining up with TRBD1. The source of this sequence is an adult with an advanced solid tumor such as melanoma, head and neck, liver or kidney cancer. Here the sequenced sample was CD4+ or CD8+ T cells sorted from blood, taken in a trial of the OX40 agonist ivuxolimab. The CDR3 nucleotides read TGTGCCAGCAGCGGACAGGGGAGCCCCTACGAGCAGTACTTC. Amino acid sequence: CASSGQGSPYEQYF.